A single sample gave rise to the 9 T cell receptor beta chains below, sequenced in a study of T-cell memory formation after mild COVID-19. TCRdb re-called the 5' RACE reads with MiXCR, one entry per CDR3 protein. The repertoire consists of 290,000 or so distinct CDR3 sequences, with around 19% occurring once and the leading ten covering around 21%. The sequenced sample was PBMCs or a T cell subset sorted from them (not recorded which). Source of these receptors: a man younger than 30 who had mild COVID-19 (a few samples of this study predate the infection). Cell type and time point are not known.

The rearrangement links TRBV24-1 to TRBJ2-5; D not certain. Germline values: CDR1 KGHDR, CDR2 SFDVKD. The CDR3 totals 16 residues. V lost 3 bases and J lost 2, with 15 bases in between. This CDR3 reads CATSDRYGGLQETQYF. The CDR3 bases are TGTGCCACCAGTGATCGATATGGCGGTTTACAAGAGACCCAGTACTTC.

The chain carries TRBV7-2 and TRBJ2-3; D is unresolved. V was clipped by 0 bases and J by 4 bases, with 8 bases between them. In germline, CDR1 is SGHTA, CDR2 FQGNSA. This CDR3 spans 14 amino acids. CDR3 DNA: TGTGCCAGCAGCTTAGCCCGGCCGGCAGATACGCAGTATTTT. It is translated as CASSLARPADTQYF.

In its sample, this clonotype was seen a few times. The chain combines TRBV12-3 or TRBV12-4 with TRBJ1-1, with TRBD1 matching 8 bases. The CDR3 is made up of 12 amino acids. Trimming cost V 2 bases and J 12 bases; bases outside gene matches: 5. The CDR3 loop reads CASSLMGTGTFF. CDR3 coding DNA: TGTGCCAGCAGTTTAATGGGGACAGGTACTTTCTTT.

The genes are TRBV9 and TRBJ1-4; D unclear. Trimming cost V 0 bases and J 4 bases, with 4 bases left between them. The CDR3 has 13 amino acids. CDR1 is SGDLS, CDR2 YYNGEE, per germline. The CDR3 DNA follows: TGTGCCAGCAGCGTAGTCCTTAATGAAAAACTGTTTTTT. Translation gives CASSVVLNEKLFF.

The sample holds a few counts of this clonotype. The chain carries TRBV7-6 and TRBJ2-4; D ambiguous. Germline V lookup: CDR1 SGHVS, CDR2 FNYEAQ. This CDR3 is built from 12 residues. V was trimmed by 5 bases and J by 10 bases, leaving 12 bases between them. This CDR3 reads CASSPSGRIQYF. The CDR3 nucleotides are TGTGCCAGCAGCCCCTCGGGTCGGATTCAGTACTTC.

The chain carries TRBV18 and TRBJ1-1, with D possibly matching TRBD1 (5 bases). This CDR3 comprises 16 residues. V shed 3 bases and J shed 0 bases, with 14 bases lying between them. Germline CDR1 and CDR2: KGHSH and LQKENI. The CDR3, as DNA: TGTGCCAGCTCACCGAGGGGAGACGGAATGAACACTGAAGCTTTCTTT. Its translation is CASSPRGDGMNTEAFF.

This rearrangement joins TRBV12-5 to TRBJ2-7; possible D gene TRBD2, 5 bases. Per the germline V gene, CDR1 is LGHNT and CDR2 is FRNRAP. The V end lost 6 bases, the J end lost 7 bases, and 16 bases lay between the germline ends. This CDR3 is built from 13 residues. CDR3 loop: CASGSPEVGEQYF. The CDR3 region has the DNA TGTGCTAGTGGCTCTCCGGAGGTGGGGGAGCAGTACTTC. Using reference TRBV12-5 and TRBJ2-7 for the parts outside the CDR3, the full variable domain is DARVTQTPRHKVTEMGQEVTMRCQPILGHNTVFWYRQTMMQGLELLAYFRNRAPLDDSGMPKDRFSAEMPDATLATLKIQPSEPRDSAVYFCASGSPEVGEQYFGPGTRLTVT.

This chain connects TRBV7-2 to TRBJ2-3; a weak D match, TRBD2 (7 bases). CDR3 length: 17 residues. Trimming pared 1 base from V and 1 base from J, leaving 15 bases between. CDR1 SGHTA and CDR2 FQGNSA come from the germline V gene. CDR3 loop: CASSLVGGPRGTDTQYF. CDR3 in DNA: TGTGCCAGCAGCTTAGTGGGGGGGCCCCGGGGCACAGATACGCAGTATTTT.

The gene calls are TRBV7-2 and TRBJ1-6; 7 bases map to TRBD1. Trimming cost V 6 bases and J 2 bases; bases outside gene matches: 10. CDR1 and CDR2 from the germline V gene are SGHTA and FQGNSA. This CDR3 has 17 residues. The CDR3 sequence is CASRGGGPGAYNSPLHF. The CDR3 DNA reads TGTGCCAGCAGAGGGGGCGGGCCAGGCGCCTATAATTCACCCCTCCACTTT.